This T cell receptor beta chain is drawn from a study of shared clonotypes between healthy human individuals. Generated by immunoSEQ multiplex PCR, the TCRdb table keeps only in-frame clones and is missing some. Of nearly 2 million clones listed, about 95% are singletons. In the naive CD8 group, cells lacked CD45RO and were positively selected for CCR7, so terminally differentiated effector memory CD45RA+ cells were left out. The CDR3 has 14 residues. With 5 bases removed from V and 0 bases from J, the gap between germline ends came to 11 bases. Per the germline V gene, CDR1 is SEHNR and CDR2 is FQNEAQ (reference sequence).

This chain joins TRBV7-9 and TRBJ2-7; D possibly corresponds to TRBD1 (6 bases). Sequencing input: naive CD8+ T cells sorted from blood. The TCR sequence derives from a man between 18 and 29 years old in good health. The CDR3 DNA is TGTGCCAGCAGCACGGACAGTCCCTCCTACGAGCAGTACTTC. It is translated as CASSTDSPSYEQYF.